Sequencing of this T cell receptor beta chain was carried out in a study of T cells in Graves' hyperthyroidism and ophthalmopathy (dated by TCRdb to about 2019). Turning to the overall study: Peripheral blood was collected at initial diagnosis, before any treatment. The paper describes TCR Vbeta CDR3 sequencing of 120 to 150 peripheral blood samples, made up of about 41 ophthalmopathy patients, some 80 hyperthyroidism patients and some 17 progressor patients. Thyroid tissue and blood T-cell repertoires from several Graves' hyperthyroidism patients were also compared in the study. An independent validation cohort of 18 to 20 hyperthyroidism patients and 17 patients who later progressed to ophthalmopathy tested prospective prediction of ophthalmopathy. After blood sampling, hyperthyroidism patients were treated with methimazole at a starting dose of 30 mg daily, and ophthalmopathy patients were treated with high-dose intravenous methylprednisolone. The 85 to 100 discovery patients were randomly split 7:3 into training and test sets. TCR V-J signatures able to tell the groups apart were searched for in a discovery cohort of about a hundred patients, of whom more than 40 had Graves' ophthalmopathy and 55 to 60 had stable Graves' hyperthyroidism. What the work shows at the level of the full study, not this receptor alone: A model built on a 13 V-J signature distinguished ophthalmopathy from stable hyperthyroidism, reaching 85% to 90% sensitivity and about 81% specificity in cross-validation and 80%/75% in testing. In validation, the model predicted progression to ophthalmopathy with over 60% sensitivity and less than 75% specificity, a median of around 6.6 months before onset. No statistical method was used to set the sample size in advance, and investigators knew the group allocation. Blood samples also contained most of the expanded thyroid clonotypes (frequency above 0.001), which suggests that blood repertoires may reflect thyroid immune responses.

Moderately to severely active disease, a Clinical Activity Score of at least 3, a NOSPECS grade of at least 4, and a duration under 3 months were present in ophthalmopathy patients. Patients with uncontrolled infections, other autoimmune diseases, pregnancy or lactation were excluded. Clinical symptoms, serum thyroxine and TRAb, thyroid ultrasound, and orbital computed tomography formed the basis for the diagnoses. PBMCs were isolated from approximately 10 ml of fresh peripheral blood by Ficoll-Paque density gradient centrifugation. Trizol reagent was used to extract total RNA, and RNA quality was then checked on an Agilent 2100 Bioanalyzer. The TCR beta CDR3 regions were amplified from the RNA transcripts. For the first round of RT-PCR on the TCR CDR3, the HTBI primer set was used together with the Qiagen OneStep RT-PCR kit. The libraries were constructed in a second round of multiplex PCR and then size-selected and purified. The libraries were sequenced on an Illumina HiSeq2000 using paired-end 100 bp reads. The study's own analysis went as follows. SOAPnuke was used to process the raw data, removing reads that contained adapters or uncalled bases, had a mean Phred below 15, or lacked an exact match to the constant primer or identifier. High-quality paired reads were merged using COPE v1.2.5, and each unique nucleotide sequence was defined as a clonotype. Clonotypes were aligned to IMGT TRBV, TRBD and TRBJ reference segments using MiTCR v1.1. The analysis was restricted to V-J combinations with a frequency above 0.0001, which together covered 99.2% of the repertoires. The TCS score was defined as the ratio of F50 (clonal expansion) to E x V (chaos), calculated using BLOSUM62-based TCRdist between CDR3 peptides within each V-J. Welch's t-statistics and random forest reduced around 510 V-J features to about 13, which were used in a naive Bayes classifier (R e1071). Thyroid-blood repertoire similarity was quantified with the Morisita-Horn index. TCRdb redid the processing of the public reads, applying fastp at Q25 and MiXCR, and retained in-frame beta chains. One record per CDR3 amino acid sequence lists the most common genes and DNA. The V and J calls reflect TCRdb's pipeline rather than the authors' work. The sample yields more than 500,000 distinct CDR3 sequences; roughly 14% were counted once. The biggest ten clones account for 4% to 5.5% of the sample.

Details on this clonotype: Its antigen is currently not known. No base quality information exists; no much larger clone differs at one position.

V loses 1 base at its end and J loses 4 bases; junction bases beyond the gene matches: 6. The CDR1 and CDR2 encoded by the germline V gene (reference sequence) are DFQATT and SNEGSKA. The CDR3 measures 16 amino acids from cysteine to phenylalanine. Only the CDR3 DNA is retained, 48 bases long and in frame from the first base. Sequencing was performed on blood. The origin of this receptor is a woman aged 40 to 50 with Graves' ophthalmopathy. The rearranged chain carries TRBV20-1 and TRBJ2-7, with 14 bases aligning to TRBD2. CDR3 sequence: CSARVLRLAGGYEQYF. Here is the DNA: TGCAGTGCTAGAGTGCTCCGACTAGCGGGAGGGTACGAGCAGTACTTC.